What follows is one TCR beta chain and its context. Antigen unknown. The CDR3 has 15 residues. Trimming took 6 bases from V and 1 from J, leaving 13 bases between them. Germline V gene lookup returns CDR1 SNHLY and CDR2 FYNNEI. In the original processing: Junction-only immunoSEQ data arrived without quality scores, meaning filtering differed. The data were produced by immunoSEQ multiplex PCR, yet TCRdb's version contains in-frame clones alone and is incomplete. The V and J calls and clone size come from that table; D and trimming were worked out from the DNA. The sample gives approximately 2.4 million clones, under 97% of which show up once; around 0.13% is in the top ten. The sample belongs to a study of shared clonotypes between healthy human individuals. Whole-study results and caveats: Against clonotypes common to all four donors, non-shared ones had lower generation probabilities.

The specimen sequenced was naive CD4+ T cells sorted from blood. Documented subset: CD45RA+ positively selected. V is TRBV2 and J is TRBJ2-1; possibly TRBD1 or TRBD2 for D (6 bases each). The TCR was taken from a man in his late teens or twenties in good health. The CDR3 region is CASRRDTWSYNEQFF. The CDR3 DNA is TGTGCCAGCAGGCGGGACACTTGGTCCTACAATGAGCAGTTCTTC.